This T cell receptor beta chain was captured by sequencing in a study of T cells in Graves' hyperthyroidism and ophthalmopathy. Whole-study results and caveats: A median around six months before onset, the model predicted ophthalmopathy.

In patients aged 18 to 65, hyperthyroidism was newly diagnosed, with duration under 2 months. Diagnostic decisions used clinical symptoms, serum thyroxine and TRAb, thyroid ultrasound and orbital computed tomography. Around 10 ml fresh peripheral blood yielded the PBMCs. Researchers took RNA transcripts and amplified the TCR beta CDR3 regions from them. TCR CDR3 regions were first amplified by RT-PCR with HTBI primers. From the multiplex PCR reads, TCRdb called clonotypes with MiXCR, one entry per CDR3 protein. The sample includes 300,000 to 450,000 distinct CDR3 sequences, less than 20% of them seen just once. This clonotype was observed a handful of times. Its matching antigen is unknown. The CDR3 has 12 residues. Trimming stripped 5 bases from V and 4 bases from J, with 6 bases between. Germline V gene lookup returns CDR1 MDHEN and CDR2 SYDVKM.

The material sequenced was blood. The sequence was obtained from a woman between 18 and 29 years old with Graves' hyperthyroidism that later progressed to Graves' ophthalmopathy. The chain links TRBV28 to TRBJ1-5; D gene uncertain. CDR3 residues: CASSPRNQPQHF. CDR3 bases: TGTGCCAGCAGTCCCCGGAATCAGCCCCAGCATTTT.